A single TCR beta chain is shown here with its context. Its antigen is as yet unknown. These data come from a study of identical twins. Findings of the study overall: Within cord blood, abundant beta clonotypes carried fewer insertions, but memory repertoires showed no such trend.

TCRdb fed the 5' RACE reads into MiXCR, producing one record per CDR3 protein. The data show 600,000 to 800,000 distinct CDR3 sequences, around 20% seen once. This CDR3 is 14 amino acids long. Germline lookup yields CDR1 GTSNPN and CDR2 SVGIG (reference sequence). V lost 0 bases to trimming and J lost 4 bases, with 9 bases between them. The sample was also linked to a second study, of T cells expressing NK-cell markers. Per that study: The sequencing cohort of eight donors included seven HCMV-seropositive individuals and one seronegative individual. Also leading the CD3+CD56-NKG2C+ fraction in a handful of donors were these clonotypes.

The specimen was PBMCs. The sequence was obtained from a woman aged 18 to 35 in good health. The rearrangement uses TRBV30 and TRBJ2-2; no firm D call. The CDR3 sequence is CAWSVRLTTGELFF. The CDR3 nucleotides are TGTGCCTGGAGTGTACGGCTTACCACCGGGGAGCTGTTTTTT.